This T cell receptor beta chain appears in the sequencing data of a study of CD8 T cells in Susac syndrome. Of note for this clonotype: Its target is unknown.

This CDR3 has 15 amino acids. The germline V and J ends were trimmed by 7 bases and 2 bases, with 18 bases remaining between them. Germline V gene data show CDR1 as MNHNS and CDR2 as SASEGT. After extraction with the RNeasy kit, about 0.5 to 1 ug of the RNA was reverse transcribed using random hexamers. A multiplex approach, immunoSEQ multiplex PCR, amplified TCR beta CDR3 across 54 Vbeta and 13 Jbeta. TCRdb re-analysed the immunoSEQ multiplex PCR reads in MiXCR, keeping a single row per CDR3 protein. Of more than 150,000 distinct CDR3 sequences in the sample, around 95% were seen once. Study findings and constraints: Among people with Susac, CD8+ clonal expansion was greatest in TEMRA cells and active patients. In total CD8+ repertoires, over 15 Susac-specific public clones were found, and in CD8+ TEMRA repertoires, 4 or 5 were found.

The sequencing sample was made of CD8+ T cells from PBMCs. The clonotype originates from a human donor with Susac syndrome. J is TRBJ2-7 and V is TRBV6-1; D possibly corresponds to TRBD2 (6 bases). CDR3 in amino acids: CASTPGVGVTYEQYF. The CDR3 nucleotides are TGTGCCAGCACCCCGGGGGTGGGGGTAACCTACGAGCAGTACTTC.